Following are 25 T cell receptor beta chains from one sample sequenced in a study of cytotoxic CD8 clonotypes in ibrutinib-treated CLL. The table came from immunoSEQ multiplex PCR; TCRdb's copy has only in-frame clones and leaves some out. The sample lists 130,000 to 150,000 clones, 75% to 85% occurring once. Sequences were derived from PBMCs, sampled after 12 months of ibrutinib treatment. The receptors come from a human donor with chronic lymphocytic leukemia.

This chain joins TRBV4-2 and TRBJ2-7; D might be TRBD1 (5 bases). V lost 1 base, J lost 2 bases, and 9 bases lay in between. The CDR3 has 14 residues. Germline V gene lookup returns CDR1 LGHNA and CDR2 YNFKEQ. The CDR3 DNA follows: TGTGCCAGCAGCCAAGTGGGGCGCACCTACGAGCAGTACTTC. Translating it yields CASSQVGRTYEQYF.

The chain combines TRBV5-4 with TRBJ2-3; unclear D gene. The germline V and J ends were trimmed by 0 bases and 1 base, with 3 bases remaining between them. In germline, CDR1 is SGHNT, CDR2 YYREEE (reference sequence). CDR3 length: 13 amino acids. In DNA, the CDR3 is TGTGCCAGCAGCTTGGCGGGCACAGATACGCAGTATTTT. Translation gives CASSLAGTDTQYF.

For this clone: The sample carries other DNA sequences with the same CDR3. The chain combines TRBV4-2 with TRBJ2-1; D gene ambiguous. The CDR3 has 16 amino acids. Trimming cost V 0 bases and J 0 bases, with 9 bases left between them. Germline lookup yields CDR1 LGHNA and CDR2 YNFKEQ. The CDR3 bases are TGTGCCAGCAGCCAAGACCTTCGTCCCTCCTACAATGAGCAGTTCTTC. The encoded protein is CASSQDLRPSYNEQFF.

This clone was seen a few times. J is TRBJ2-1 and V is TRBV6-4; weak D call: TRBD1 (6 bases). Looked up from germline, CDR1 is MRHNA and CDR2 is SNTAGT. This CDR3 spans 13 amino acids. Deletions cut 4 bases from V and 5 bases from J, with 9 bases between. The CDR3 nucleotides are TGTGCCAGCAGTGTCCGGGACAACAATGAGCAGTTCTTC. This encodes CASSVRDNNEQFF.

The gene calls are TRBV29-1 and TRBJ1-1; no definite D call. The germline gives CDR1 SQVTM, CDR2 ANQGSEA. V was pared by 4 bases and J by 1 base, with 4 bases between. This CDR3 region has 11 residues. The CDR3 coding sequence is TGCAGCGTTGGCGCGAACACTGAAGCTTTCTTT. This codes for CSVGANTEAFF. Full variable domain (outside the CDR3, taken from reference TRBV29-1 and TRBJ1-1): SAVISQKPSRDICQRGTSLTIQCQVDSQVTMMFWYRQQPGQSLTLIATANQGSEATYESGFVIDKFPISRPNLTFSTLTVSNMSPEDSSIYLCSVGANTEAFFGQGTRLTVV.

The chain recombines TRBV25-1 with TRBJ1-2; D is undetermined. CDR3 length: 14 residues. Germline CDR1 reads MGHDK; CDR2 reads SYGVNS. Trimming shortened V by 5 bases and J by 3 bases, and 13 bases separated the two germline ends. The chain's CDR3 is CASSYPENHYGYTF. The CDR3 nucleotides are TGTGCCAGCAGTTATCCAGAGAACCACTATGGCTACACCTTC.

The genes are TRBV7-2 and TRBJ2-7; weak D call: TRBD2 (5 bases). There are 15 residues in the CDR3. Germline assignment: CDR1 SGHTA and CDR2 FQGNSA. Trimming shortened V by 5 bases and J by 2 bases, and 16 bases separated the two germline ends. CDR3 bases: TGTGCCAGCAGCCCCTGGACTGGCGGCCCCTACGAGCAGTACTTC. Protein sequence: CASSPWTGGPYEQYF.

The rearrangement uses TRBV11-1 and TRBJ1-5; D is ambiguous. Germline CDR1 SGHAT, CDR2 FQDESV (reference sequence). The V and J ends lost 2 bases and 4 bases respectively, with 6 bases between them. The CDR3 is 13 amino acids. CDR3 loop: CASSLSANQPQHF. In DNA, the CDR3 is TGTGCCAGCAGCTTATCGGCAAATCAGCCCCAGCATTTT. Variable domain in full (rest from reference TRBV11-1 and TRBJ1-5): EAEVAQSPRYKITEKSQAVAFWCDPISGHATLYWYRQILGQGPELLVQFQDESVVDDSQLPKDRFSAERLKGVDSTLKIQPAELGDSAMYLCASSLSANQPQHFGDGTRLSIL.

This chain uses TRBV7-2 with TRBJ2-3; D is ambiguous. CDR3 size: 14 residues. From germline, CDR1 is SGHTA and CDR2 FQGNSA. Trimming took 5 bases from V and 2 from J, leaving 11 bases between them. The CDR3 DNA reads TGTGCCAGCAGCCCCTCAGGTACCACAGATACGCAGTATTTT. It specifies CASSPSGTTDTQYF.

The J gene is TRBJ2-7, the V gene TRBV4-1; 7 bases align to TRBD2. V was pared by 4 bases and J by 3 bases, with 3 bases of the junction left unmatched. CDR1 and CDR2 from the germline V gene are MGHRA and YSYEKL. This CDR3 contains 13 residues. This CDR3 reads CASSPSGNYEQYF. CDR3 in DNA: TGCGCCAGCAGCCCAAGCGGGAACTACGAGCAGTACTTC.

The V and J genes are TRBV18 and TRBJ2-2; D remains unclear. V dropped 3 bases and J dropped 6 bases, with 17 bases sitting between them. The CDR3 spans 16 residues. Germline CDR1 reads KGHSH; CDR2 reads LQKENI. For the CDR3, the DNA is TGTGCCAGCTCACCCGACATTACGGGTGGAGCCGGGGAGCTGTTTTTT. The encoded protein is CASSPDITGGAGELFF.

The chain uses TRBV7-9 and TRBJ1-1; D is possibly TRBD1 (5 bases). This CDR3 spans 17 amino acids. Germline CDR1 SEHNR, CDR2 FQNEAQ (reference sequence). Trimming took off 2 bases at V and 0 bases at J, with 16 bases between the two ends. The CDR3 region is CASSLLGTGAVNTEAFF. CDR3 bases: TGTGCCAGCAGCTTACTTGGGACTGGGGCCGTGAACACTGAAGCTTTCTTT.

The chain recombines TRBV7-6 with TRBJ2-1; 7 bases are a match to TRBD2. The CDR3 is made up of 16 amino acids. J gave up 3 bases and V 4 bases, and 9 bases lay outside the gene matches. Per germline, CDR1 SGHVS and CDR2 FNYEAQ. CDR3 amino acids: CASSSVRGTNYNEQFF. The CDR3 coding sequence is TGTGCCAGCAGCTCGGTCCGCGGGACTAACTACAATGAGCAGTTCTTC. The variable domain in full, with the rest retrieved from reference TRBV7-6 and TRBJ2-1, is GAGVSQSPRYKVTKRGQDVALRCDPISGHVSLYWYRQALGQGPEFLTYFNYEAQQDKSGLPNDRFSAERPEGSISTLTIQRTEQRDSAMYRCASSSVRGTNYNEQFFGPGTRLTVL.

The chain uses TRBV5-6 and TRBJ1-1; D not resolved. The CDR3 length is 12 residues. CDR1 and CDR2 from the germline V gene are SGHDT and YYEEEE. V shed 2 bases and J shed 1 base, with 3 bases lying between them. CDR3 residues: CASSFGNTEAFF. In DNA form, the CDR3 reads TGTGCCAGCAGCTTCGGGAACACTGAAGCTTTCTTT.

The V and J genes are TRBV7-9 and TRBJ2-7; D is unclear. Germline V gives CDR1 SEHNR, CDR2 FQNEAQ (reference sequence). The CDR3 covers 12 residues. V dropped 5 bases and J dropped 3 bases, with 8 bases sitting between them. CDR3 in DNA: TGTGCCAGCAGCCCCTCCGGCTACGAGCAGTACTTC. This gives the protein CASSPSGYEQYF. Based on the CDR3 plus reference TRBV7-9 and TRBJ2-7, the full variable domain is DTGVSQNPRHKITKRGQNVTFRCDPISEHNRLYWYRQTLGQGPEFLTYFQNEAQLEKSRLLSDRFSAERPKGSFSTLEIQRTEQGDSAMYLCASSPSGYEQYFGPGTRLTVT.

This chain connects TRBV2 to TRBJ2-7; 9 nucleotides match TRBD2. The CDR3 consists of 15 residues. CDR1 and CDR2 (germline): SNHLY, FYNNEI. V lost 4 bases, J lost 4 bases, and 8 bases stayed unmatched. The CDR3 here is CASSVGSGRTYEQYF. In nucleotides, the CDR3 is TGTGCCAGCAGTGTGGGCAGCGGGAGGACATACGAGCAGTACTTC. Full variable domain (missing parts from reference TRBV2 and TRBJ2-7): EPEVTQTPSHQVTQMGQEVILRCVPISNHLYFYWYRQILGQKVEFLVSFYNNEISEKSEIFDDQFSVERPDGSNFTLKIRSTKLEDSAMYFCASSVGSGRTYEQYFGPGTRLTVT.

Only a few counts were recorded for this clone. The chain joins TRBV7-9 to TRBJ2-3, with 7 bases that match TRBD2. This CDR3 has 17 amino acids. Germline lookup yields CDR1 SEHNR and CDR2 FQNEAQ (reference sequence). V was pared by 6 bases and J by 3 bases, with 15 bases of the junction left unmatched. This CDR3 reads CASRGFWTGGVTDTQYF. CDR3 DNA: TGTGCCAGCAGGGGCTTTTGGACGGGAGGTGTTACAGATACGCAGTATTTT.

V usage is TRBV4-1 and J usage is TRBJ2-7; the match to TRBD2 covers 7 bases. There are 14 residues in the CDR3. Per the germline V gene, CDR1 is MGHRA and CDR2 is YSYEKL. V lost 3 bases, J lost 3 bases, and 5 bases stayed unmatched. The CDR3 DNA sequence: TGCGCCAGCAGCCACCACGGGAGGCTCTACGAGCAGTACTTC. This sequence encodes CASSHHGRLYEQYF.

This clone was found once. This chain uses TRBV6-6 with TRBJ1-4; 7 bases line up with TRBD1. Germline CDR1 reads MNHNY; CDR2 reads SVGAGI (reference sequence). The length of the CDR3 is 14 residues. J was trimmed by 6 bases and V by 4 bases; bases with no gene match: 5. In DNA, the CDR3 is TGTGCCAGCAGTTCACGTGGACAGGATGAAAAACTGTTTTTT. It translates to CASSSRGQDEKLFF.

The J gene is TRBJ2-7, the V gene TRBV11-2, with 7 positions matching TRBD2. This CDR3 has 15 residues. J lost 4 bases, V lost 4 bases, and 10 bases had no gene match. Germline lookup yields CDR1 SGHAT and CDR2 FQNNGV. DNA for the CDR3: TGTGCCAGCAGCTGGGCGTTGCGGGAGTGGTACGAGCAGTACTTC. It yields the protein CASSWALREWYEQYF.

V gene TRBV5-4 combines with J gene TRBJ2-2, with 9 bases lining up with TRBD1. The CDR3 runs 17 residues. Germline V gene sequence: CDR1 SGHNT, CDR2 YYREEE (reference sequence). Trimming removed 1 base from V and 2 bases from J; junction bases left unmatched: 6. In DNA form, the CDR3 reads TGTGCCAGCAGCTTGCTACAGGGGGCTGCTAACACCGGGGAGCTGTTTTTT. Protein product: CASSLLQGAANTGELFF.

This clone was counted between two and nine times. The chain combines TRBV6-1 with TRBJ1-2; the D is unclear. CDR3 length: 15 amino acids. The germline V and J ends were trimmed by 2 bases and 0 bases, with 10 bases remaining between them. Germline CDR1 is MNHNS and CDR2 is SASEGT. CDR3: CASSENHYSNYGYTF. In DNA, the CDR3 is TGTGCCAGCAGTGAAAACCACTACTCTAACTATGGCTACACCTTC.

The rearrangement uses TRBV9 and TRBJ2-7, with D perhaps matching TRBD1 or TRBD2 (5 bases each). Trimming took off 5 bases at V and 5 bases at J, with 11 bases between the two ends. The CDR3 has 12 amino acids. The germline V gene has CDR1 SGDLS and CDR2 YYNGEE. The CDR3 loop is CASSTGPNEQYF. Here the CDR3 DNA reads TGTGCCAGCAGTACGGGGCCAAACGAGCAGTACTTC.

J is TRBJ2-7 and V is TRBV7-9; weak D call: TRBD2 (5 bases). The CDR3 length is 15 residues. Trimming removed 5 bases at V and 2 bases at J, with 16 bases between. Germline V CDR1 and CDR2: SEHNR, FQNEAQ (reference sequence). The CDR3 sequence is CASSHSRGVPYEQYF. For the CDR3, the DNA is TGTGCCAGCAGCCATAGTCGGGGAGTTCCCTACGAGCAGTACTTC. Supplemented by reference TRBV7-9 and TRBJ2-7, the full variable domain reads DTGVSQNPRHKITKRGQNVTFRCDPISEHNRLYWYRQTLGQGPEFLTYFQNEAQLEKSRLLSDRFSAERPKGSFSTLEIQRTEQGDSAMYLCASSHSRGVPYEQYFGPGTRLTVT.

CDR3 loop: CASSTPSSTGELFF. DNA of the CDR3: TGTGCCAGCAGCACGCCTAGTTCCACCGGGGAGCTGTTTTTT. This chain connects TRBV6-5 to TRBJ2-2; D is unclear. Trimming shortened V by 6 bases and J by 4 bases, and 12 bases separated the two germline ends. The CDR3 consists of 14 residues. Germline V CDR1 and CDR2: MNHEY, SVGAGI.